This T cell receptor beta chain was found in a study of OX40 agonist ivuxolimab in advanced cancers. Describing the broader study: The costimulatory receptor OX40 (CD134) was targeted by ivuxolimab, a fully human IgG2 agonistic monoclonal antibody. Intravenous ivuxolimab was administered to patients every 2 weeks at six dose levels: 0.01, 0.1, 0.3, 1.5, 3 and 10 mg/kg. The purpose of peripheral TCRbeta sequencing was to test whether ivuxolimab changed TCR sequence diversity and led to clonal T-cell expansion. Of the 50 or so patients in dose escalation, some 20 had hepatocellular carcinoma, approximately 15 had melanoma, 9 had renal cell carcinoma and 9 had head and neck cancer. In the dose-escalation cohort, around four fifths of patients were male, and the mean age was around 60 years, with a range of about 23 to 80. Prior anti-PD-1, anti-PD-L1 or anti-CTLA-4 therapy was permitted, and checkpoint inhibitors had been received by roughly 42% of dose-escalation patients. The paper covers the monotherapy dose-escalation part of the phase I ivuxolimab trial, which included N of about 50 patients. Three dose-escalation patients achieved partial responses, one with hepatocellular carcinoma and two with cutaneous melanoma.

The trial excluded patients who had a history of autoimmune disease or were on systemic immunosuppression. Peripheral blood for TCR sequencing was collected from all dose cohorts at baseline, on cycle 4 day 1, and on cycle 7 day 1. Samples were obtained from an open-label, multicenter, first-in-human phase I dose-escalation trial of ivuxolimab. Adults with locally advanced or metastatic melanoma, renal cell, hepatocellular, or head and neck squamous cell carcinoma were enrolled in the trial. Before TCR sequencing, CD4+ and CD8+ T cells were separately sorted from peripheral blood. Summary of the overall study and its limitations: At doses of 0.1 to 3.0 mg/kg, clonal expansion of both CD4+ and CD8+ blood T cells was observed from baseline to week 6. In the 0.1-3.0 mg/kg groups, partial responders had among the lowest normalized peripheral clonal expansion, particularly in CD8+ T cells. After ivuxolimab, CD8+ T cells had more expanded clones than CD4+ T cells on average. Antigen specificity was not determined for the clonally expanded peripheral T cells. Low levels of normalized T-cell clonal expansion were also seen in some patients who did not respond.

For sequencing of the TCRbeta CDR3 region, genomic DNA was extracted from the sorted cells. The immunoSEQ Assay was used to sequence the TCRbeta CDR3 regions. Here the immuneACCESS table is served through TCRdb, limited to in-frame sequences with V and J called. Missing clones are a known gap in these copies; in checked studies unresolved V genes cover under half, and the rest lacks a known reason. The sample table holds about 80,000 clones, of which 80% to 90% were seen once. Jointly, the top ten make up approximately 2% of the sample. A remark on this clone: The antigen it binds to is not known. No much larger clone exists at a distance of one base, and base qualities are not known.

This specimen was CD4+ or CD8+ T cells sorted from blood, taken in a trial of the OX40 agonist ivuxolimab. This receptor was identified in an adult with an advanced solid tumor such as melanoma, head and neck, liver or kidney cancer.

CDR3 protein: CASKGTGGRPQHF. In nucleotide form, the sequence is TGTGCCAGCAAAGGGACAGGGGGACGGCCCCAGCATTTT. The chain links TRBV28 with TRBJ1-5; TRBD1 fits 11 bases in the junction. As encoded in the germline V gene, CDR1 is MDHEN while CDR2 is SYDVKM. The germline V end is reduced by 7 bases and the J end by 9 bases; junction bases left unmatched: 5. The CDR3, from cysteine to phenylalanine, totals 13 residues. Solely the CDR3 DNA is kept, with 39 bases framed from the first base.